These T cell receptor beta chains were read from a single sample in a study of shared clonotypes between healthy human individuals. TCRdb's table, derived via immunoSEQ multiplex PCR, lists solely in-frame clones and lacks some. This table has roughly 700,000 clones, roughly 91% appearing once. Sequencing used memory CD8+ T cells from PBMCs. These receptors originate from a man between 18 and 35 years old in good health. Some clones in this sample may be carry-over from other donors' samples. Both conserved end residues are part of each CDR3. The order of the fields is J gene, D gene, clone size, V gene, CDR3 DNA, CDR3 protein. The D gene is left open where the match is weak. The listing skips clone size in some rows; elsewhere it reads once, few, many or a size class.

TRBJ2-7	.	.	TRBV30	TGTGCCTGGAGTGTGGGCGAACCCTACGAGCAGTACTTC	CAWSVGEPYEQYF
TRBJ2-1	.	.	TRBV5-1	TGCGCCTCCCCGCCCCAGCATTCCCCTCCCGGTGAGCAGTTCTTC	CASPPQHSPPGEQFF
TRBJ2-7	.	once	TRBV16	TGTGCCAGCAGCCAAAGGTTTTACGAGCAGTACTTC	CASSQRFYEQYF
TRBJ2-3	TRBD2	.	TRBV10-3	TGTGCCATCAGTGAGTCGGGGACTAGCGGGAGGCCCATAGATACGCAGTATTTT	CAISESGTSGRPIDTQYF
TRBJ1-2	.	.	TRBV10-3	TGTGCCATCAGTGAGTCGGCTGGACGGGTCGGGTATGGCTACACCTTC	CAISESAGRVGYGYTF
TRBJ2-7	.	.	TRBV27	TGTGCCAGCACAGGGGTTAGCTCCTACGAGCAGTACTTC	CASTGVSSYEQYF
TRBJ2-3	TRBD2	.	TRBV5-8	TGTGCCAGCAGCTTGGCCGATAGCGGGACATACACAGATACGCAGTATTTT	CASSLADSGTYTDTQYF
TRBJ2-1	.	many	TRBV1	TGCACCAGCAGCCAAGATCGACTAGCGGGAAGCCCCACACGCTCCTACAATGAGCAGTTCTTC	CTSSQDRLAGSPTRSYNEQFF
TRBJ2-1	TRBD2	.	TRBV30	TGTGCCTGGAGTTCGAGCGGGAGCTACAATGAGCAGTTCTTC	CAWSSSGSYNEQFF
TRBJ2-2	TRBD2	.	TRBV28	TGTGCCAGCAGTTTATTTTTTCGGGAGGGGGACGGGGAGCTGTTTTTT	CASSLFFREGDGELFF
TRBJ1-4	TRBD1	.	TRBV5-4	TGTGCCAGAAGCCCACCGGGACAGGGAGATGAAAAACTGTTTTTT	CARSPPGQGDEKLFF
TRBJ2-1	.	.	TRBV4-3	TGCGCCAGCAGCCAAGATAGTACCGGATACAATGAGCAGTTCTTC	CASSQDSTGYNEQFF
TRBJ2-5	.	.	TRBV12-2	TGTGCAAGTCGTTATCATAGCGGAACCCAAGAGACCCAGTACTTC	CASRYHSGTQETQYF
TRBJ1-1	.	.	TRBV7-9	TGTGCCAGCAGCTCTCGGACGGAGAGTTTGGCTGAAGCTTTCTTT	CASSSRTESLAEAFF
TRBJ2-7	TRBD2	.	TRBV28	TGTGCCAGCAGTTCCGTACTAGCGGGGTTTTCCTACGAGCAGTACTTC	CASSSVLAGFSYEQYF
TRBJ1-1	TRBD1	.	TRBV27	TGTGCCAGCAGCTCCATCGCAGGGGGCGCGGCTGAAGCTTTCTTT	CASSSIAGGAAEAFF
TRBJ2-1	TRBD2	.	TRBV29-1	TGCAGCGGCCAACCGGGACTAGCGATCAATGAGCAGTTCTTC	CSGQPGLAINEQFF
TRBJ1-2	.	.	TRBV7-2	TGTGCCAGCAGCTTAGCTAGCCGTGGAAATGGCTACACCTTC	CASSLASRGNGYTF
TRBJ2-1	TRBD2	.	TRBV7-2	TGTGCCAGCAGCGCGAGGCTAGCGGACATACACAATGAGCAGTTCTTC	CASSARLADIHNEQFF
TRBJ1-4	.	few	TRBV5-5	TGTGCCAGCAGCTTGGAGGTCCGTCAGTCTAATGAAAAACTGTTTTTT	CASSLEVRQSNEKLFF
TRBJ1-1	TRBD1	.	TRBV29-1	TGCAGCGTAGGGACAGGGACCACCACTGAAGCTTTCTTT	CSVGTGTTTEAFF
TRBJ2-7	TRBD2	.	TRBV5-6	TGTGCCAGCAGCTTGGAGGCTAGCGGGCTTTACGAGCAGTACTTC	CASSLEASGLYEQYF
TRBJ1-2	TRBD1	.	TRBV5-6	TGTGCCAGCAGCGACGGGACAGGGGTACTCTATGGCTACACCTTC	CASSDGTGVLYGYTF
TRBJ2-1	.	.	TRBV27	TGTGCCAGCACTAGATGGGCAGACAATGAGCAGTTCTTC	CASTRWADNEQFF
TRBJ2-1	.	.	TRBV5-6	TGTGCCAGCAGCACCTCTTACAATGAGCAGTTCTTC	CASSTSYNEQFF
TRBJ2-2	.	.	TRBV13	TGTGCCAGCAGCCCCGAAGGGGGAGCTGGTCGCACCGGGGAGCTGTTTTTT	CASSPEGGAGRTGELFF
TRBJ2-1	.	.	TRBV5-6	TGTGCCAGCAGCGATTCTCGCAATGAGCAGTTCTTC	CASSDSRNEQFF
TRBJ2-3	.	.	TRBV7-3	TGTGCCAGCAGCTTAGTCGGCAACACAGATACGCAGTATTTT	CASSLVGNTDTQYF
TRBJ2-1	.	.	TRBV7-2	TGTGCCAGCAGCCTAAAATCAGGCCCCTACAATGAGCAGTTCTTC	CASSLKSGPYNEQFF
TRBJ2-6	TRBD2	.	TRBV27	TGTGCCAGCAGGCCCGACGGGGGAGGGCCCTGGGGGGCCAACGTCCTGACTTTC	CASRPDGGGPWGANVLTF
TRBJ1-2	.	.	TRBV11-2	TGTGCCAGCAGCCAGGGTTCACAGATGTATGGCTACACCTTC	CASSQGSQMYGYTF
TRBJ1-3	.	.	TRBV6-1	TGTGCCAGCAGTGGACACAGGTTTTACGGAAACACCATATATTTT	CASSGHRFYGNTIYF
TRBJ2-7	TRBD2	.	TRBV9	TGTGCCAGCAGCGTAGCCCCTAGCGGGATCTACGAGCAGTACTTC	CASSVAPSGIYEQYF
TRBJ2-7	TRBD1	once	TRBV7-9	TGTGCCAGCAGCACCCGACAGGGCAAAAACTACGAGCAGTACTTC	CASSTRQGKNYEQYF
TRBJ2-7	TRBD2	.	TRBV30	TGTGCCTGGATAGCGGGAATCTACGAGCAGTACTTC	CAWIAGIYEQYF
TRBJ2-7	TRBD1	.	TRBV7-9	TGTGCCAGCACGGGGGACAGGCCCTACGAGCAGTACTTC	CASTGDRPYEQYF
TRBJ1-1	.	.	TRBV7-9	TGTGCCAGCAGCTTAGGAGGGGAGGCCGAAGCTTTCTTT	CASSLGGEAEAFF
TRBJ2-1	TRBD2	.	TRBV2	TGTGCCAGCACCGATGGCGGGAGTTTGCCGGAGCAGTTCTTC	CASTDGGSLPEQFF
TRBJ1-1	TRBD1	.	TRBV27	TGTGCCAGCAGTTTGGGACAGATGAACACTGAAGCTTTCTTT	CASSLGQMNTEAFF
TRBJ2-6	.	.	TRBV27	TGTGCCAGCAGTTTATTCGGGTTTACTGGGGCCAACGTCCTGACTTTC	CASSLFGFTGANVLTF